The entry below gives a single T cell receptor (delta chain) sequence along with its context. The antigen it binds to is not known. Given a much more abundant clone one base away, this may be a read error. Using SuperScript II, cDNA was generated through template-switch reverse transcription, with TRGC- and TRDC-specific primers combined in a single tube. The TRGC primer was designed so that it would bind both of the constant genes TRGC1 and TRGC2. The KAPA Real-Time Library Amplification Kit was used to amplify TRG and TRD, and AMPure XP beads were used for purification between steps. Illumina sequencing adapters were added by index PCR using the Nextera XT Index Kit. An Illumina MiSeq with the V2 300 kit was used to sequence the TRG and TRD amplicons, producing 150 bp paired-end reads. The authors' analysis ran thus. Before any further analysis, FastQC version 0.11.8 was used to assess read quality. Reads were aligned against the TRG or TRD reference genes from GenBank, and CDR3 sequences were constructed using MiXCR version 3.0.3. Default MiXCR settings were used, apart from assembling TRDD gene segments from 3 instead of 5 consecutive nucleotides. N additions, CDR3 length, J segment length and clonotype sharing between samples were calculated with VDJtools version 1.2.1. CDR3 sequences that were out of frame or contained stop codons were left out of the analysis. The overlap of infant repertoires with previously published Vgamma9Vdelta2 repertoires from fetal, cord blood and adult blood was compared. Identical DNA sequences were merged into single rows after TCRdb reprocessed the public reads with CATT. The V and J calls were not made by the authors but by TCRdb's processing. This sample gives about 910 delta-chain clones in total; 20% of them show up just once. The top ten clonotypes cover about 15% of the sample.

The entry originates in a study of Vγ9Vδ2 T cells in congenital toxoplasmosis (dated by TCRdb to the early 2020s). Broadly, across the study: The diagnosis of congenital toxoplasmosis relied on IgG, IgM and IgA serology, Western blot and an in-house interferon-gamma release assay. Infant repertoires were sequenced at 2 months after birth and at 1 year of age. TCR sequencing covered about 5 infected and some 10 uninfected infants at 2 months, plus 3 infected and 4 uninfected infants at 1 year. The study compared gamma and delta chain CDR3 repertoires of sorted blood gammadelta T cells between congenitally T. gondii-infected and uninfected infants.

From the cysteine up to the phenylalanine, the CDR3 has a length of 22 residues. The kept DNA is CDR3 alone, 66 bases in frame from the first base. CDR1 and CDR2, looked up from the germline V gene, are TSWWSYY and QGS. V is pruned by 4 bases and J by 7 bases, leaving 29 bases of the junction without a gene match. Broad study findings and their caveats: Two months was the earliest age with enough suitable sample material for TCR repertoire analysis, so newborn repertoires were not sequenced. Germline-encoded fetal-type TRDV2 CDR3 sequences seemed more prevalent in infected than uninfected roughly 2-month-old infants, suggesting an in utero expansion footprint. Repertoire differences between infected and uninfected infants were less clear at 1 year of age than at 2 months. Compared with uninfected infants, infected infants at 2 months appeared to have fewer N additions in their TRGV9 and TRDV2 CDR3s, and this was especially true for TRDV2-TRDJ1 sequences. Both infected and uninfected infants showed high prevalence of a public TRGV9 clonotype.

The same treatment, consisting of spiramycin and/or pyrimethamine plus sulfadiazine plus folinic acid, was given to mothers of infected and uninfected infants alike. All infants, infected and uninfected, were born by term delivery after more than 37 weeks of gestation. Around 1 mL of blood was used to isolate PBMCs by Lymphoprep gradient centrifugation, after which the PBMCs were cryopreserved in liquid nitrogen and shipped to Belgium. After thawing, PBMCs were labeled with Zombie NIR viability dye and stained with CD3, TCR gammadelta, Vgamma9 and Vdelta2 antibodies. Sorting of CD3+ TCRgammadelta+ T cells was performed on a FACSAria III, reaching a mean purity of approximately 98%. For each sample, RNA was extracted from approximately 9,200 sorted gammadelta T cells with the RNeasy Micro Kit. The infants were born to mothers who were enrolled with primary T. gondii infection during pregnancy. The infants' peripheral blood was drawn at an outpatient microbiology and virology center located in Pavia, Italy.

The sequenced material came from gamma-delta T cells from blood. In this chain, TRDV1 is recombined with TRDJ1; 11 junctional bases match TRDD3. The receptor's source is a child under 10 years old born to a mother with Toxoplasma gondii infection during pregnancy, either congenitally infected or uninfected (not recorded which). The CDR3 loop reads CALGAALSTSLYWGIYEGKLIF. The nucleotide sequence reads TGTGCTCTTGGGGCCGCGCTTTCTACGTCTTTGTACTGGGGGATATACGAGGGTAAACTCATCTTT.